The sequence of this TCR beta chain was determined in a study of shared clonotypes between healthy human individuals. Concerning this clone itself: Its antigen is as yet unknown.

TCRdb keeps only in-frame clones here, not all; method: immunoSEQ multiplex PCR. Found here are around 600,000 clones, roughly 98% of them singletons; the top ten hold 0.3%. Study observations and caveats: Clonotype sharing across several donors was observed for about 5.2% of naive CD4 clonotypes. Non-shared clonotypes had lower generation probabilities than those shared by all four donors.

V shed 2 bases and J shed 6 bases, with 14 bases lying between them. The CDR3 spans 14 residues. The germline V gene has CDR1 ENHRY and CDR2 SYGVKD. Naive CD8 cells comprised CD45RO-negative, CCR7-positively selected cells, excluding terminally differentiated effector memory CD45RA+ cells. The J gene is TRBJ2-7, the V gene TRBV10-3; tentatively, D is TRBD1 (5 bases). This clonotype was sampled from a man aged 25 to 45 in good health. Sequences were obtained from naive CD8+ T cells sorted from blood. CDR3 sequence reads: CAISEGAGILEQYF. CDR3 DNA sequence: TGTGCCATCAGTGAGGGGGCAGGGATTCTCGAGCAGTACTTC.